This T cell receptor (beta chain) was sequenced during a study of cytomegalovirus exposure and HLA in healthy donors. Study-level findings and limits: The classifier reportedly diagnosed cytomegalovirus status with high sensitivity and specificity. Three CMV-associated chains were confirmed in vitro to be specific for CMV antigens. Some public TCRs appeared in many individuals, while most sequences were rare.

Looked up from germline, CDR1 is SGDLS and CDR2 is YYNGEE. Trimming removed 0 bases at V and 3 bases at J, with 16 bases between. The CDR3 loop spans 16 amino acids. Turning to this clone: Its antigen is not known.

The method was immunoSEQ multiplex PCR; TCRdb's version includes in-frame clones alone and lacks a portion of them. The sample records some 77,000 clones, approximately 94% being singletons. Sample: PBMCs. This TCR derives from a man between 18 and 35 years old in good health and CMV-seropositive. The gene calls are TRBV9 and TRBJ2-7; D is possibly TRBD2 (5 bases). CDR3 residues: CASSVDGGPTNYEQYF. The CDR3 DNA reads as TGTGCCAGCAGCGTAGACGGCGGGCCGACGAACTACGAGCAGTACTTC.